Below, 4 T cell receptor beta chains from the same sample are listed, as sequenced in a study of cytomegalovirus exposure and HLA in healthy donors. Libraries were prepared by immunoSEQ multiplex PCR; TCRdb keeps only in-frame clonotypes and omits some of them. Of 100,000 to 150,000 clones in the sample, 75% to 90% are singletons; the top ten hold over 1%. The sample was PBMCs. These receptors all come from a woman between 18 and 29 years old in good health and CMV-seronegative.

CDR3 residues: CASTEYRGLLGYTF. CDR3 nucleotide sequence: TGTGCCAGCACCGAATACAGGGGCCTTCTGGGCTACACCTTC. This chain links TRBV6-5 with TRBJ1-2, with TRBD1 matching over 7 bases. CDR1 is MNHEY and CDR2 is SVGAGI in the germline V gene. The CDR3 consists of 14 residues. V lost 7 bases, J lost 8 bases, and 13 bases stayed unmatched.

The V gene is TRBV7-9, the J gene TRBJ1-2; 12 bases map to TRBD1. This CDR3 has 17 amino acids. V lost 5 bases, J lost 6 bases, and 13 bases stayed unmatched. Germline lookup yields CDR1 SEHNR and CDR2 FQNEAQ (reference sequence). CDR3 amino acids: CASSPPGQGAQPHGYTF. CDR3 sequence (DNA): TGTGCCAGCAGCCCCCCGGGACAGGGGGCGCAACCTCATGGCTACACCTTC. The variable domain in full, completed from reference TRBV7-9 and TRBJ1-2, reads DTGVSQNPRHKITKRGQNVTFRCDPISEHNRLYWYRQTLGQGPEFLTYFQNEAQLEKSRLLSDRFSAERPKGSFSTLEIQRTEQGDSAMYLCASSPPGQGAQPHGYTFGSGTRLTVV.

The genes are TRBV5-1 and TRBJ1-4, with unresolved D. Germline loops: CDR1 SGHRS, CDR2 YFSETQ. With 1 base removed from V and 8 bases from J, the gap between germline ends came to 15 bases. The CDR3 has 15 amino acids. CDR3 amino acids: CASSLMGRYEEKLFF. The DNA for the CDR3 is TGCGCCAGCAGCTTGATGGGGAGGTATGAGGAAAAACTGTTTTTT.

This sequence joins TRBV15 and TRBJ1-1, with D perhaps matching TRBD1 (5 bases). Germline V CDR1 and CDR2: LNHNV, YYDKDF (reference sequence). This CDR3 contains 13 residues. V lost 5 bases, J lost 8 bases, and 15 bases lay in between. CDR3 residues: CATSPRGNREAFF. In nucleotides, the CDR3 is TGTGCCACCAGCCCTCGCGGGAACAGGGAAGCTTTCTTT.